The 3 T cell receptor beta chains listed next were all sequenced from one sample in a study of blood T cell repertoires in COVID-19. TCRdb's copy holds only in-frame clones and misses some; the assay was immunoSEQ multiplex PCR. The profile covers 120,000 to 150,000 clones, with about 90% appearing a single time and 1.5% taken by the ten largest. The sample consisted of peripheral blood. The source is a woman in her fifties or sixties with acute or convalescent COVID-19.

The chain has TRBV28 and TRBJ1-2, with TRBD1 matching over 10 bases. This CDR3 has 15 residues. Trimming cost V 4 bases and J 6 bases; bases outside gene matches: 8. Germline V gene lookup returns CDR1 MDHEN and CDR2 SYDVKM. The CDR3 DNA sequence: TGTGCCAGCAGTTCCTCTTGGACAGGGGGTAATGGCTACACCTTC. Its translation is CASSSSWTGGNGYTF.

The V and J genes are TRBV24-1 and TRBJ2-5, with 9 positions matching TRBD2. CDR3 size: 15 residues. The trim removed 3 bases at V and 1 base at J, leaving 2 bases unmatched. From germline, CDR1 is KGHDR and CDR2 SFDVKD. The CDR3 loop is CATSDQRGAQETQYF. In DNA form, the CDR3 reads TGTGCCACCAGTGATCAGCGGGGGGCCCAAGAGACCCAGTACTTC.

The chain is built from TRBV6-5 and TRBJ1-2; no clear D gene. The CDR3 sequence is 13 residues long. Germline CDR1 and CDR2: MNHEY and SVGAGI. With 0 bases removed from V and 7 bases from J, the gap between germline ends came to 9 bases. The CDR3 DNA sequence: TGTGCCAGCAGTTACTCGAGAGGGTCTGGCTACACCTTC. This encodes CASSYSRGSGYTF.